This TCR beta chain was sequenced for a study of beta chain features in type 1 diabetes. Overall study findings and caveats: All four CD4+ subsets from Type 1 diabetes patients carried moderately but significantly shorter TCRB CDR3s.

As every portion of the isolated RNA was reverse transcribed, the sequencing read expressed TCRB transcripts. Using immunoSEQ multiplex PCR, the repertoire was profiled, and TCRdb retains in-frame clones only, with some absent. The table records some 270,000 clones, approximately 11% of them present only once. This clone was counted only a few times. Its specificity is not known. The V and J ends lost 3 bases and 9 bases respectively, with 14 bases between them. CDR1 is LGHNA and CDR2 is YSLEER in the germline V gene. This CDR3 spans 13 amino acids. The specimen was naive CD4+ T cells from blood. This chain joins TRBV4-3 and TRBJ1-2, with D possibly matching TRBD1 (6 bases). This receptor was obtained from a man aged 25 to 40 with type 1 diabetes. The DNA for the CDR3 is TGCGCCAGCAGCCACGACATCACAGGGAGCTACACCTTC. This gives the protein CASSHDITGSYTF.